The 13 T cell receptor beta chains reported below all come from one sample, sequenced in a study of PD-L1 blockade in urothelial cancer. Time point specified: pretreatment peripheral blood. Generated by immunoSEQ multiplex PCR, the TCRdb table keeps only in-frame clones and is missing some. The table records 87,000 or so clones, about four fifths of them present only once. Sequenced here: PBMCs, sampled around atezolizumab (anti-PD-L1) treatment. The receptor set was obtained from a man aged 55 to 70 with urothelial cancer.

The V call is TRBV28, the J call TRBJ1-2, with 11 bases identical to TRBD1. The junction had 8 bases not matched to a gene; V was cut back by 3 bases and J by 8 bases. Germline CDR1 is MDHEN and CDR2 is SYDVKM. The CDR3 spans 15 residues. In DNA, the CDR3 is TGTGCCAGCAGTTTGTGGGACAGGGGGATGAAGGGCTACACCTTC. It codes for CASSLWDRGMKGYTF.

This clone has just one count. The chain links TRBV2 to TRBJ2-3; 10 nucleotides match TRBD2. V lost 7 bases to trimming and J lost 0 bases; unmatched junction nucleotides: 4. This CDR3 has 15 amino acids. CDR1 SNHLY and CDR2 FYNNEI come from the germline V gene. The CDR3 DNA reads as TGTGCCAGCACCCTTAGCGGGAGGAGCACAGATACGCAGTATTTT. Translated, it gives CASTLSGRSTDTQYF.

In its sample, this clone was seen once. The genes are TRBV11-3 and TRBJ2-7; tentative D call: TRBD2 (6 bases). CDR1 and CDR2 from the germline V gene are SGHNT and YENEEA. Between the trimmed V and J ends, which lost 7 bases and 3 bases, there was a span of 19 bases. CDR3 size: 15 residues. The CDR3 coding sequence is TGTGCCAGCATTCCGCTAGCGCAACAGAGCTACGAGCAGTACTTC. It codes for CASIPLAQQSYEQYF. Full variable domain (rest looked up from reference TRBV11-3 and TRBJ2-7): EAGVVQSPRYKIIEKKQPVAFWCNPISGHNTLYWYLQNLGQGPELLIRYENEEAVDDSQLPKDRFSAERLKGVDSTLKIQPAELGDSAVYLCASIPLAQQSYEQYFGPGTRLTVT.

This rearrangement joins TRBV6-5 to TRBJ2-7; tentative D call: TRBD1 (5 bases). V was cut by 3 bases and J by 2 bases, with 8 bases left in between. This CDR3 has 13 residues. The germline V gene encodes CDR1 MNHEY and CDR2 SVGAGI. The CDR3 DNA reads TGTGCCAGCAGTTATCGACAGACCTACGAGCAGTACTTC. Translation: CASSYRQTYEQYF.

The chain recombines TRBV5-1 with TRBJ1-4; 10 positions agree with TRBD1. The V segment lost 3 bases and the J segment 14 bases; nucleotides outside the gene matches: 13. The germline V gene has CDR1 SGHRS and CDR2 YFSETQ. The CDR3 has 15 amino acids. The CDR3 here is CASSSLTGGSRDLFF. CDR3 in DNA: TGCGCCAGCAGCTCGCTGACAGGGGGCTCCCGGGATCTGTTTTTT.

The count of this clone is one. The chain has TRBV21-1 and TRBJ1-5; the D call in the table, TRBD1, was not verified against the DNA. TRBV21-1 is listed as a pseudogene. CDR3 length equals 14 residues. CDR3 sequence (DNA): TGTGCCAGCAGCGAGACAGAAAACAATCAGCCCCAGCATTTT. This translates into CASSETENNQPQHF.

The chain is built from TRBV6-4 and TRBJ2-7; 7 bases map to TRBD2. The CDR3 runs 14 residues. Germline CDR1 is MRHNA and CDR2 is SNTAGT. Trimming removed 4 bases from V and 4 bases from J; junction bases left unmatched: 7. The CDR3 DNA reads TGTGCCAGCAGTGTGCAAGCGGGGTCTTACGAGCAGTACTTC. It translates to CASSVQAGSYEQYF.

CDR3: CASGDTSLFGYTF. DNA of the CDR3: TGTGCCAGTGGGGACACCTCTCTATTTGGCTACACCTTC. The V call is TRBV19, the J call TRBJ1-2, with D perhaps TRBD1 (6 bases). The CDR3 spans 13 residues. Looked up from germline, CDR1 is LNHDA and CDR2 is SQIVND (reference sequence). Trimming removed 8 bases from V and 7 bases from J, with 17 bases in between.

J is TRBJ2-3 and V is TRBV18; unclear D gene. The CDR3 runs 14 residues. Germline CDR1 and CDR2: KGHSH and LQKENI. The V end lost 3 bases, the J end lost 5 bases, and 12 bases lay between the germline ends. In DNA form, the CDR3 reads TGTGCCAGCTCACCTCCGCCGGTTGGAGATACGCAGTATTTT. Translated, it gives CASSPPPVGDTQYF.

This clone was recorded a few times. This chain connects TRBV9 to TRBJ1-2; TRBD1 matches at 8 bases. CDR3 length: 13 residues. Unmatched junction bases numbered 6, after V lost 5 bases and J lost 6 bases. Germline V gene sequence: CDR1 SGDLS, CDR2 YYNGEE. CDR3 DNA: TGTGCCAGCAGGAGACAGGGGACCGATGGCTACACCTTC. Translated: CASRRQGTDGYTF.

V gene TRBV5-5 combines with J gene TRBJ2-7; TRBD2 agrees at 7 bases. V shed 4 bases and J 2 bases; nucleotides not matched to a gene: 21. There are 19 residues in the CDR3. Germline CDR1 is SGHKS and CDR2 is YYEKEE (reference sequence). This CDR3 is CASSRRNSPLGGGAYEQYF. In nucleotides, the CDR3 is TGTGCCAGCAGCCGCCGAAACAGCCCTCTCGGTGGGGGGGCCTACGAGCAGTACTTC.

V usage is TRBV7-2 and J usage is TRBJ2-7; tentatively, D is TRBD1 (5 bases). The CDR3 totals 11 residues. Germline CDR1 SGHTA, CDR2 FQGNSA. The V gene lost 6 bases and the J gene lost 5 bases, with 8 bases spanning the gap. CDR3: CASSGQHEQYF. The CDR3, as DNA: TGTGCCAGCAGTGGACAACACGAGCAGTACTTC.

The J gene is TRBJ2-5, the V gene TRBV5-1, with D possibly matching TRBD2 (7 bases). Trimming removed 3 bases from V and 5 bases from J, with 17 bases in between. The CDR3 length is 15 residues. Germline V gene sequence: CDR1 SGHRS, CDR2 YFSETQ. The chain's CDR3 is CASSSAGASTETQYF. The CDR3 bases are TGCGCCAGCAGCTCCGCGGGGGCTTCCACGGAGACCCAGTACTTC.